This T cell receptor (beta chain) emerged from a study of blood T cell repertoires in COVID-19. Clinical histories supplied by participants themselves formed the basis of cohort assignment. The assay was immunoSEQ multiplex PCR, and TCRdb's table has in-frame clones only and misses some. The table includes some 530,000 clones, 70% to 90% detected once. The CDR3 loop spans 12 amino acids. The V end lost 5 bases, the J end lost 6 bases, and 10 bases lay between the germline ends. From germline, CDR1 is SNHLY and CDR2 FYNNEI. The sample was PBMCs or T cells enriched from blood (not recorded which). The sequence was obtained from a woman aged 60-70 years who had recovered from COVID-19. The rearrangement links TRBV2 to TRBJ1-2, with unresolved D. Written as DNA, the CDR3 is TGTGCCAGCAGTCTTGACAAGAATGGCTACACCTTC. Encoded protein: CASSLDKNGYTF.